The 27 T cell receptor beta chains presented below share a single source sample, sequenced in a study of blood T cell repertoires in COVID-19. TCRdb keeps only in-frame clones here, not all; method: immunoSEQ multiplex PCR. The sample lists some 170,000 clones, about 80% occurring once. Sequencing input: peripheral blood. The receptor source for this set is a man aged 55 to 70 with acute or convalescent COVID-19.

The rearrangement uses TRBV11-2 and TRBJ2-1, with 8 bases that match TRBD2. Germline V gene sequence: CDR1 SGHAT, CDR2 FQNNGV. The CDR3 length is 15 residues. After removal of 6 bases from V and 2 bases from J, the junction contained 6 bases not matched to a gene. Here the CDR3 DNA reads TGTGCCAGCAGTTATAGCGGGGCCCCCTACAATGAGCAGTTCTTC. Translated: CASSYSGAPYNEQFF.

This clone was seen repeatedly, ten times or more. The rearrangement uses TRBV6-5 and TRBJ1-6; tentative D call: TRBD1 (5 bases). Deletions cut 7 bases from V and 7 bases from J, with 11 bases between. From germline, CDR1 is MNHEY and CDR2 SVGAGI. The CDR3 sequence is 13 residues long. The CDR3 DNA is TGTGCCAGCAAAGACAGTATAAATTCACCCCTCCACTTT. Translation gives CASKDSINSPLHF.

This sequence joins TRBV7-9 and TRBJ2-6, with D possibly matching TRBD1 (6 bases). The CDR3 extends over 18 amino acids. V lost 4 bases, J lost 2 bases, and 18 bases lay in between. CDR1 and CDR2 from the germline V gene are SEHNR and FQNEAQ (reference sequence). The chain's CDR3 is CASSSTFRGLAGANVLTF. DNA of the CDR3: TGTGCCAGCAGCTCAACTTTCAGGGGCTTGGCTGGGGCCAACGTCCTGACTTTC.

The table lists this clone with a few counts. The chain combines TRBV5-1 with TRBJ2-2; D is uncertain. The length of the CDR3 is 14 residues. Germline V gives CDR1 SGHRS, CDR2 YFSETQ. The V end lost 0 bases, the J end lost 4 bases, and 7 bases lay between the germline ends. Here the CDR3 reads CASSLDGFTGELFF. For the CDR3, the DNA is TGCGCCAGCAGCTTGGATGGCTTCACCGGGGAGCTGTTTTTT.

V and J are TRBV21-1 and TRBJ2-7; the DNA was not compared with TRBD1, the D call given in the table. TRBV21-1 is deemed a pseudogene. The CDR3 totals 16 residues. Written as DNA, the CDR3 is TGTGCCAGCAGCAGAGAAGAGACAGGGGAATCCTACGAGCAGTACTTC. Translated: CASSREETGESYEQYF.

This clone was recorded only once. The V gene is TRBV5-4, the J gene TRBJ2-3; D may be TRBD2 (5 bases). Germline-derived CDR1 and CDR2 are SGHNT and YYREEE (reference sequence). This CDR3 spans 14 amino acids. The germline V and J ends were trimmed by 3 bases and 2 bases, with 10 bases remaining between them. CDR3 coding DNA: TGTGCCAGCAGCTCGGGATTTTCCACAGATACGCAGTATTTT. Translation gives CASSSGFSTDTQYF. The full variable domain, completed using reference TRBV5-4 and TRBJ2-3, is ETGVTQSPTHLIKTRGQQVTLRCSSQSGHNTVSWYQQALGQGPQFIFQYYREEENGRGNFPPRFSGLQFPNYSSELNVNALELDDSALYLCASSSGFSTDTQYFGPGTRLTVL.

The gene calls are TRBV5-6 and TRBJ1-1; D remains ambiguous. Trimming pared 0 bases from V and 11 bases from J, leaving 11 bases between. Germline V CDR1 and CDR2: SGHDT, YYEEEE. This CDR3 comprises 12 residues. This CDR3 is CASSLGGLWAFF. The CDR3 DNA sequence: TGTGCCAGCAGCTTGGGCGGGCTTTGGGCTTTCTTT.

This clone was counted a few times. The chain combines TRBV5-1 with TRBJ2-4; D unclear. This CDR3 has 16 residues. Germline CDR1 and CDR2: SGHRS and YFSETQ. The V and J ends lost 0 bases and 3 bases respectively, with 13 bases between them. In DNA, the CDR3 is TGCGCCAGCAGCTTGGCCGGGTCTTTTGGCAAAAACATTCAGTACTTC. It yields the protein CASSLAGSFGKNIQYF. The full variable domain, with the rest looked up from reference TRBV5-1 and TRBJ2-4, is KAGVTQTPRYLIKTRGQQVTLSCSPISGHRSVSWYQQTPGQGLQFLFEYFSETQRNKGNFPGRFSGRQFSNSRSEMNVSTLELGDSALYLCASSLAGSFGKNIQYFGAGTRLSVL.

This CDR3 reads CASSEEGALSGANVLTF. DNA of the CDR3: TGTGCCAGCAGTGAAGAGGGGGCCCTCTCTGGGGCCAACGTCCTGACTTTC. This chain joins TRBV6-1 and TRBJ2-6; 7 nucleotides line up with TRBD1. Trimming at V came to 1 base and at J to 0 bases, leaving 3 bases not matched to a gene. The germline CDR1 and CDR2 sequences are MNHNS and SASEGT. CDR3 length: 17 residues.

The V gene is TRBV15, the J gene TRBJ2-2; D might be TRBD2 (6 bases). Germline V gene lookup returns CDR1 LNHNV and CDR2 YYDKDF (reference sequence). The V gene lost 3 bases and the J gene lost 8 bases, with 13 bases spanning the gap. This CDR3 region has 14 residues. CDR3 sequence (DNA): TGTGCCACCAGCAGGAAGGGAGGTGGAGGGGAGCTGTTTTTT. Translating it yields CATSRKGGGGELFF.

In its sample, this clone was seen once. The J gene is TRBJ2-6, the V gene TRBV9; possible D gene TRBD2, 5 bases. This CDR3 region has 15 residues. In germline, CDR1 is SGDLS, CDR2 YYNGEE. V was cut by 3 bases and J by 4 bases, with 11 bases left in between. As DNA, the CDR3 is TGTGCCAGCAGCGAGCGGCCTGGGGGGGCCAACGTCCTGACTTTC. Translation gives CASSERPGGANVLTF.

This sequence joins TRBV7-9 and TRBJ1-1; TRBD1 agrees at 8 bases. CDR1 SEHNR and CDR2 FQNEAQ come from the germline V gene (reference sequence). CDR3 length: 16 residues. Trimming cost V 1 base and J 1 base; bases outside gene matches: 5. CDR3 protein: CASSLVVGQENTEAFF. The DNA for the CDR3 is TGTGCCAGCAGCTTAGTAGTGGGACAGGAGAACACTGAAGCTTTCTTT.

CDR3 DNA: TGCGCCAGCAGCGGTGGACAGATCCTCTCTGGGGCCAACGTCCTGACTTTC. It encodes CASSGGQILSGANVLTF. The V gene is TRBV5-1, the J gene TRBJ2-6, with D maybe TRBD1 (6 bases). Trimming removed 4 bases from V and 0 bases from J, with 14 bases in between. The CDR3 consists of 17 residues. Germline V gene data show CDR1 as SGHRS and CDR2 as YFSETQ.

This clone is a singleton in its sample. The gene calls are TRBV30 and TRBJ2-5; 8 nucleotides match TRBD1. This CDR3 is built from 18 residues. With 0 bases clipped from V and 5 bases from J, the junction kept 17 bases outside the gene matches. Germline CDR1 reads GTSNPN; CDR2 reads SVGIG (reference sequence). CDR3 region: CAWSVHSVGRGPLETQYF. CDR3 sequence (DNA): TGTGCCTGGAGTGTACATTCGGTGGGCAGGGGGCCTCTGGAGACCCAGTACTTC.

This chain joins TRBV6-2 or TRBV6-3 and TRBJ1-4, with D hard to call. The CDR3 covers 13 residues. Germline CDR1 MNHEY, CDR2 SVGEGT. V lost 4 bases and J 5 bases, leaving 8 bases between the germline ends. CDR3 in DNA: TGTGCCAGCAGTTTACAGTTCAATGAAAAACTGTTTTTT. Translation gives CASSLQFNEKLFF.

The V and J genes are TRBV24-1 and TRBJ2-1; possible D gene TRBD1, 6 bases. The V and J ends lost 5 bases and 4 bases respectively, with 8 bases between them. The CDR3 is 13 amino acids. Germline CDR1 is KGHDR and CDR2 is SFDVKD. CDR3 DNA: TGTGCCACCAGTGTGACAGGATACAATGAGCAGTTCTTC. This translates into CATSVTGYNEQFF.

This chain joins TRBV28 and TRBJ1-5, with D perhaps TRBD1 (6 bases). Germline CDR1 and CDR2: MDHEN and SYDVKM. This CDR3 is 15 amino acids long. Trimming removed 6 bases from V and 3 bases from J, with 15 bases in between. DNA of the CDR3: TGTGCCAGCAGGATACAGGGCCCATTCAATCAGCCCCAGCATTTT. Amino acids: CASRIQGPFNQPQHF.

J is TRBJ1-2 and V is TRBV7-9; D perhaps matches TRBD1 (5 bases). The V end lost 11 bases, the J end lost 3 bases, and 13 bases lay between the germline ends. From germline, CDR1 is SEHNR and CDR2 FQNEAQ (reference sequence). CDR3 length equals 12 residues. The CDR3 here is CARERGDYGYTF. The CDR3 region has the DNA TGTGCCCGGGAGAGGGGTGACTATGGCTACACCTTC.

The chain links TRBV11-1 to TRBJ2-5; 8 nucleotides agree with TRBD2. V lost 2 bases, J lost 4 bases, and 9 bases stayed unmatched. CDR1 is SGHAT and CDR2 is FQDESV in the germline V gene (reference sequence). The CDR3 totals 16 residues. In DNA, the CDR3 is TGTGCCAGCAGCTTATATACCCCGGGGGGGGGAGAGACCCAGTACTTC. It codes for CASSLYTPGGGETQYF.

This rearrangement joins TRBV10-3 to TRBJ1-1; TRBD1 aligns across 8 bases. The junction had 7 bases not matched to a gene; V was cut back by 10 bases and J by 0 bases. The CDR3 has 14 residues. Germline V gives CDR1 ENHRY, CDR2 SYGVKD. The CDR3 reads CATGTGDMNTEAFF. In DNA form, the CDR3 reads TGTGCCACCGGGACAGGAGATATGAACACTGAAGCTTTCTTT.

The chain couples TRBV5-1 to TRBJ1-1, with TRBD1 as a possible D gene (5 bases). Germline loops: CDR1 SGHRS, CDR2 YFSETQ. Trimming removed 0 bases from V and 0 bases from J, with 12 bases in between. The CDR3 spans 16 residues. CDR3 residues: CASSLGPPGMNTEAFF. The CDR3 DNA reads TGCGCCAGCAGCTTGGGACCCCCAGGGATGAACACTGAAGCTTTCTTT.

The chain recombines TRBV30 with TRBJ2-7, with D possibly TRBD2 on 6 matching bases. There are 13 residues in the CDR3. The germline V and J ends were trimmed by 0 bases and 1 base, with 7 bases remaining between them. CDR1 is GTSNPN, CDR2 SVGIG, per germline (reference sequence). The CDR3 DNA follows: TGTGCCTGGAGTGTTCGGGGGTCCTACGAGCAGTACTTC. It encodes CAWSVRGSYEQYF.

This rearrangement joins TRBV27 to TRBJ1-2, with D possibly matching TRBD1 (6 bases). Germline V gives CDR1 MNHEY, CDR2 SMNVEV (reference sequence). This CDR3 has 14 amino acids. Trimming cost V 5 bases and J 6 bases, with 16 bases left between them. CDR3 bases: TGTGCCAGCAGTCACAGGATCTCAGGGGATGGCTACACCTTC. Its translation: CASSHRISGDGYTF.

The chain is built from TRBV6-2 or TRBV6-3 and TRBJ2-6; the D is unclear. The germline V and J ends were trimmed by 0 bases and 1 base, with 7 bases remaining between them. CDR1 and CDR2 from the germline V gene are MNHEY and SVGEGT. This CDR3 is built from 16 residues. The CDR3 loop reads CASSYSISSGANVLTF. The CDR3 nucleotides are TGTGCCAGCAGTTACTCTATTAGTTCTGGGGCCAACGTCCTGACTTTC.

The gene calls are TRBV5-1 and TRBJ1-1; TRBD1 aligns across 7 bases. V shed 0 bases and J 10 bases; nucleotides not matched to a gene: 12. CDR1 is SGHRS, CDR2 YFSETQ, per germline. The CDR3 consists of 15 residues. CDR3 DNA sequence: TGCGCCAGCAGCTTGGTTAGGGGGCCCGGTGAGCGAGCTTTCTTT. This codes for CASSLVRGPGERAFF.

This rearrangement joins TRBV4-1 to TRBJ2-2, with a weak D call TRBD2 (5 bases). The germline V and J ends were trimmed by 1 base and 6 bases, with 12 bases remaining between them. CDR3 size: 15 residues. CDR1 is MGHRA and CDR2 is YSYEKL in the germline V gene. CDR3: CASSQGGFIPGELFF. The CDR3 DNA sequence: TGCGCCAGCAGCCAAGGAGGGTTCATCCCCGGGGAGCTGTTTTTT.

The chain links TRBV19 to TRBJ2-7; the D gene is possibly TRBD2 (5 bases). The CDR3 consists of 14 residues. Trimming took 6 bases from V and 0 from J, leaving 12 bases between them. Germline V gene data show CDR1 as LNHDA and CDR2 as SQIVND (reference sequence). CDR3 nucleotides: TGTGCCAGTAGGCGGGCTATAAGCTCCTACGAGCAGTACTTC. This gives the protein CASRRAISSYEQYF.